This T cell receptor (beta chain) was sequenced for a study of vaccination effects on CD4 cells after COVID-19 (dated by TCRdb to about 2022). The study in broad terms: Across the study, the median time from the second dose to post-vaccine sampling was 72 days (range 14 to 241). In both COVID-19 convalescent patients and infection-naive vaccine recipients, the study compared SARS-CoV-2 spike-specific CD4+ TCR repertoires from before mRNA vaccination with those from after it. Cultures from other donors in the study were sequenced with the Oncomine TCR Beta short-read assay on an Illumina iSeq 100. A total of some eleven COVID-19 convalescent patients and a handful of SARS-CoV-2-naive healthy vaccine recipients were included in the full study.

The ViraFEST assay stimulated PBMC with viral peptide pools and then used TCR sequencing to identify antigen-specific CD4+ T cell clonotypes by expansion. After around 11 days of culture, CD4+ T cells were isolated with the EasySep CD4+ T cell isolation kit. Each participant got two doses of an mRNA SARS-CoV-2 vaccine, either BNT162b2 or mRNA-1273. None of the healthy vaccine recipients had a prior SARS-CoV-2 infection, which was confirmed by nucleocapsid antibody tests that came back negative both before and after vaccination. Each well held 1.5 million to 2.5 million PBMC cultured in IMDM containing 5% human AB serum, 9 to 10 IU/ml IL-2 and gentamicin, along with 8 to 10 ug/ml peptides. Half of the culture medium was replaced with fresh IL-2-containing medium on days 3 and 7. Unless noted otherwise, every peptide stimulation condition was cultured in triplicate wells. PBMC were separated from whole blood using Ficoll-Paque Plus gradient centrifugation and were then either cryopreserved at -140C or used fresh. The overlapping peptide pools covered the spike proteins of SARS-CoV-2 and of the common cold coronaviruses HCoV-NL63, HCoV-OC43 and HCoV-229E. The QIAamp micro DNA kit was used to extract genomic DNA from the cultured CD4+ T cells.

In regard to this clone: Its antigen is currently not known. The record has no base qualities; no much larger clone is one base away.

Library preparation was by the immunoSEQ multiplex PCR assay. TCR beta CDR3 sequencing was performed on DNA from the cultured, isolated CD4+ T cells. In the source study's methods: Non-productive TCR sequences were removed and reads were trimmed to the CDR3 region, keeping CDR3s of at least 7 amino acids. The MANAFEST web app was used to pick out antigen-specific clonotypes by comparing their expansion in peptide wells with that in reference cultures. To be called positive, a clone needed expansion at FDR<0.05 compared with the reference and with all other wells, an odds ratio greater than 5, and a frequency greater than 0.1% in two replicate wells. Clonotypes significantly expanded in SARS-CoV-2 spike wells and in at least one common cold coronavirus spike condition were defined as cross-reactive. CDR3 similarity was assessed by Levenshtein distance using the stringdist R package, and unrooted trees were constructed with ape in R 3.6.1. Not all clones reach the TCRdb copy of this immuneACCESS table, which keeps in-frame sequences only. Checked studies attribute under half of the gap to unresolved V genes and leave the rest unexplained. Clone size and V and J calls were adopted from that table, with D and trimming inferred from the DNA. The sample has 30,000 to 40,000 clones on record, 55% to 70% of them singletons. The top ten clonotypes cover approximately 8.2% of the sample.

Study-level results and caveats: The study was limited by a small number of convalescent patients and lacked early post-infection timepoints. In healthy vaccine recipients, vaccine-induced clones were almost all SARS-CoV-2 mono-reactive, with only 1 of 255 being cross-reactive with common cold coronaviruses. Marked clonal contraction was observed in both infection-induced and vaccine-induced clones at late post-vaccination timepoints, consistent with waning T cell responses.

The starting material was CD4+ T cells from PBMCs cultured with SARS-CoV-2 spike peptides, obtained after COVID-19 vaccination. The sample's cell subset or site label is to be understood as: SARS-CoV-2 spike overlapping peptide pool stimulation. This sequence was found in a human donor who received a COVID-19 vaccine.

The CDR3 region has the sequence CAISESQDRGHEQYF. Here is the DNA: TGTGCCATCAGTGAGTCACAGGACAGGGGGCACGAGCAGTACTTC. The chain is encoded by TRBV10-3 joined to TRBJ2-7, and TRBD1 aligns with 11 junction nucleotides. V has 0 bases trimmed and J has 5 bases trimmed; junction bases matching no gene number 3. CDR3 length: 15 amino acids, cysteine to phenylalanine. Only the CDR3 DNA is retained, 45 bases long and in frame from the first base. CDR1 is given as ENHRY and CDR2 as SYGVKD, both from the germline V gene.